The rows below give T cell receptor beta chains drawn from one sample of a study of blood T cell repertoires in COVID-19. Produced via immunoSEQ multiplex PCR; TCRdb's table is partial and in-frame only. The sample includes 250,000 to 300,000 clones, about 85% of them seen just once. Input material: peripheral blood. These receptors came from a man in his 60s with acute or convalescent COVID-19. The CDR3 runs from the conserved cysteine through the conserved F or W. D genes are given only for firm matches. Part of the rows lack a size; the others show once, few, many or a class for expanded clones.

D: -
size: -
V: TRBV6-2/TRBV6-3
J: TRBJ2-7
CDR3: CASTPRRGGDEQYF
DNA: TGTGCCAGCACCCCACGAAGAGGAGGCGACGAGCAGTACTTC

D: -
size: -
V: TRBV2
J: TRBJ2-1
CDR3: CASRVQVPGVNEQFF
DNA: TGTGCCAGCAGGGTACAGGTACCAGGGGTCAATGAGCAGTTCTTC

D: -
size: -
V: TRBV19
J: TRBJ1-1
CDR3: CASSILPGTPTSPFF
DNA: TGTGCCAGTAGTATCCTCCCAGGGACTCCCACGTCCCCTTTCTTT

D: -
size: -
V: TRBV7-8
J: TRBJ1-1
CDR3: CASSLNGGDTEAFF
DNA: TGTGCCAGCAGCTTAAACGGGGGAGACACTGAAGCTTTCTTT

D: -
size: -
V: TRBV10-3
J: TRBJ2-3
CDR3: CAISAGGSTDTQYF
DNA: TGTGCCATCAGTGCAGGGGGGAGCACAGATACGCAGTATTTT

D: TRBD2
size: -
V: TRBV4-3
J: TRBJ2-2
CDR3: CASSFTSGRVTGELFF
DNA: TGCGCCAGCAGCTTTACGAGCGGGAGAGTGACCGGGGAGCTGTTTTTT

D: TRBD1
size: -
V: TRBV4-2
J: TRBJ2-7
CDR3: CASSSGTGGYEQYF
DNA: TGTGCCAGCAGCTCCGGGACAGGGGGCTACGAGCAGTACTTC

D: -
size: -
V: TRBV19
J: TRBJ2-6
CDR3: CASMEGASGANVLTF
DNA: TGTGCCAGTATGGAGGGGGCGAGTGGGGCCAACGTCCTGACTTTC

D: TRBD2
size: -
V: TRBV5-1
J: TRBJ2-2
CDR3: CASSLTSGYTGELFF
DNA: TGCGCCAGCAGCTTGACTAGCGGATACACCGGGGAGCTGTTTTTT

D: -
size: -
V: TRBV2
J: TRBJ2-2
CDR3: CASRQGTSRVGGELFF
DNA: TGTGCCAGCAGGCAGGGGACCAGTCGAGTGGGCGGGGAGCTGTTTTTT

D: TRBD1
size: once
V: TRBV7-9
J: TRBJ1-2
CDR3: CASAKTGSNYGYTF
DNA: TGTGCCAGCGCTAAGACAGGGTCAAACTATGGCTACACCTTC

D: TRBD2
size: -
V: TRBV7-3
J: TRBJ2-1
CDR3: CASSYGDYYEQFF
DNA: TGTGCCAGCAGCTACGGGGACTACTATGAGCAGTTCTTC

D: TRBD1
size: -
V: TRBV7-3
J: TRBJ2-7
CDR3: CASSLELGGTDEQYF
DNA: TGTGCCAGCAGCTTGGAACTAGGGGGCACGGATGAGCAGTACTTC

D: TRBD2
size: -
V: TRBV5-6
J: TRBJ2-2
CDR3: CASSLLTSSGGVTGELFF
DNA: TGTGCCAGCAGCTTGCTGACTAGTAGCGGGGGGGTCACCGGGGAGCTGTTTTTT

D: -
size: -
V: TRBV6-2/TRBV6-3
J: TRBJ1-1
CDR3: CASSRARSAVGTEAFF
DNA: TGTGCCAGCAGCCGGGCCCGGTCAGCCGTAGGCACTGAAGCTTTCTTT

D: -
size: -
V: TRBV18
J: TRBJ2-2
CDR3: CASSPRDYTGELFF
DNA: TGTGCCAGCTCACCTCGGGACTACACCGGGGAGCTGTTTTTT

D: -
size: -
V: TRBV3-1/TRBV3-2
J: TRBJ1-2
CDR3: CASSQDLQGSFGYTF
DNA: TGTGCCAGCAGCCAAGATCTTCAGGGATCCTTCGGCTACACCTTC

D: TRBD1
size: -
V: TRBV7-2
J: TRBJ2-5
CDR3: CASSFGTGGGETQYF
DNA: TGTGCCAGCAGCTTCGGGACAGGGGGGGGAGAGACCCAGTACTTC

D: -
size: -
V: TRBV11-2
J: TRBJ1-2
CDR3: CASSLNGQSYGYTF
DNA: TGTGCCAGCAGCTTAAATGGGCAGAGCTATGGCTACACCTTC

D: TRBD2
size: -
V: TRBV5-8
J: TRBJ2-7
CDR3: CASSLEVSGIGESYEQYF
DNA: TGTGCCAGCAGCTTGGAGGTTAGCGGGATAGGGGAATCCTACGAGCAGTACTTC

D: TRBD2
size: -
V: TRBV27
J: TRBJ2-3
CDR3: CASRLAGGNTQYF
DNA: TGTGCCAGTCGACTAGCGGGGGGAAATACGCAGTATTTT

D: -
size: -
V: TRBV4-2
J: TRBJ2-3
CDR3: CASSQVSGTDTQYF
DNA: TGTGCCAGCAGCCAAGTGTCCGGCACAGATACGCAGTATTTT

D: -
size: -
V: TRBV5-1
J: TRBJ1-1
CDR3: CASSPNPPGAYTEAFF
DNA: TGCGCCAGCAGCCCGAATCCCCCAGGGGCCTACACTGAAGCTTTCTTT

D: TRBD2
size: -
V: TRBV28
J: TRBJ2-7
CDR3: CASSPQASGSYEQYF
DNA: TGTGCCAGCAGTCCCCAGGCTAGCGGGAGTTACGAGCAGTACTTC

D: TRBD2
size: -
V: TRBV6-4
J: TRBJ2-1
CDR3: CASSDSSGSSYNEQFF
DNA: TGTGCCAGCAGTGACTCGAGCGGGAGTTCCTACAATGAGCAGTTCTTC

D: TRBD1
size: -
V: TRBV27
J: TRBJ2-2
CDR3: CASSLRGPQATGELFF
DNA: TGTGCCAGCAGTTTGAGGGGGCCCCAGGCCACCGGGGAGCTGTTTTTT

D: -
size: -
V: TRBV30
J: TRBJ2-5
CDR3: CAWSRTEETQYF
DNA: TGTGCCTGGAGTAGGACAGAAGAGACCCAGTACTTC

D: TRBD1
size: -
V: TRBV12-3/TRBV12-4
J: TRBJ2-1
CDR3: CASSLFRGSEQFF
DNA: TGTGCCAGCAGTTTGTTCAGGGGGAGTGAGCAGTTCTTC

D: -
size: -
V: TRBV5-6
J: TRBJ1-2
CDR3: CASSGRGAGYTF
DNA: TGTGCCAGCAGCGGGAGGGGGGCTGGCTACACCTTC

D: -
size: -
V: TRBV19
J: TRBJ1-4
CDR3: CASRNPGESEKLFF
DNA: TGTGCCAGTAGGAACCCAGGGGAATCCGAAAAACTGTTTTTT

D: -
size: -
V: TRBV6-5
J: TRBJ1-6
CDR3: CASSYSTNINSPLHF
DNA: TGTGCCAGCAGTTACAGTACAAACATTAATTCACCCCTCCACTTT

D: -
size: -
V: TRBV6-6
J: TRBJ2-7
CDR3: CASRGLRDEQYF
DNA: TGTGCCAGCAGGGGCCTCAGGGACGAGCAGTACTTC

D: -
size: few
V: TRBV19
J: TRBJ1-3
CDR3: CASSMTGISSGNTIYF
DNA: TGTGCCAGTAGTATGACGGGAATTAGCTCTGGAAACACCATATATTTT

D: TRBD1
size: -
V: TRBV3-1/TRBV3-2
J: TRBJ2-7
CDR3: CASGDREGAYEQYF
DNA: TGTGCCAGCGGGGACAGGGAGGGGGCCTACGAGCAGTACTTC

D: -
size: -
V: TRBV19
J: TRBJ1-2
CDR3: CASSILVTDNGYTF
DNA: TGTGCCAGTAGTATTTTGGTGACCGACAATGGCTACACCTTC

D: TRBD2
size: -
V: TRBV24-1
J: TRBJ2-1
CDR3: CATSDSLAGDNEQFF
DNA: TGTGCCACCAGTGATTCTCTAGCGGGGGACAATGAGCAGTTCTTC

D: -
size: once
V: TRBV19
J: TRBJ2-3
CDR3: CASSIAGTDTQYF
DNA: TGTGCCAGTAGTATAGCTGGCACAGATACGCAGTATTTT

D: -
size: -
V: TRBV21-1
J: TRBJ1-5
CDR3: CASSISGQASNQPQHF
DNA: TGTGCCAGCAGCATTTCGGGACAGGCCTCCAATCAGCCCCAGCATTTT

D: -
size: -
V: TRBV4-2
J: TRBJ1-2
CDR3: CASSLPGGGGYGYTF
DNA: TGTGCCAGCAGCCTCCCTGGGGGGGGCGGCTATGGCTACACCTTC

D: -
size: once
V: TRBV7-2
J: TRBJ1-3
CDR3: CASSLDVGSSGNTIYF
DNA: TGTGCCAGCAGCTTAGATGTGGGGAGCTCTGGAAACACCATATATTTT

D: -
size: once
V: TRBV5-1
J: TRBJ1-6
CDR3: CASSLAGEREPLHF
DNA: TGCGCCAGCAGCTTGGCAGGGGAACGTGAGCCCCTCCACTTT

D: -
size: -
V: TRBV6-1
J: TRBJ1-2
CDR3: CASSERRGQGSYTF
DNA: TGTGCCAGCAGTGAACGCAGGGGCCAGGGCTCCTACACCTTC

D: -
size: -
V: TRBV5-1
J: TRBJ2-3
CDR3: CASSLDAGSTDTQYF
DNA: TGCGCCAGCAGCTTGGATGCGGGTAGCACAGATACGCAGTATTTT

D: TRBD1
size: -
V: TRBV7-8
J: TRBJ2-2
CDR3: CASSPQGALTGELFF
DNA: TGTGCCAGCAGCCCACAGGGGGCGCTGACCGGGGAGCTGTTTTTT

D: -
size: -
V: TRBV29-1
J: TRBJ2-2
CDR3: CSVKFDTANTGELFF
DNA: TGCAGCGTAAAATTCGACACCGCGAACACCGGGGAGCTGTTTTTT

D: -
size: -
V: TRBV5-4
J: TRBJ2-2
CDR3: CAGKGELANTGELFF
DNA: TGTGCCGGGAAGGGGGAGCTCGCGAACACCGGGGAGCTGTTTTTT

D: TRBD1
size: few
V: TRBV5-1
J: TRBJ1-6
CDR3: CASSSGTGNGNSPLHF
DNA: TGCGCCAGCAGCTCGGGGACAGGGAACGGGAATTCACCCCTCCACTTT

D: -
size: -
V: TRBV6-2/TRBV6-3
J: TRBJ2-5
CDR3: CASSYGDSGTQYF
DNA: TGTGCCAGCAGTTACGGAGACTCGGGGACCCAGTACTTC